This T cell receptor (beta chain) derives from a study of shared clonotypes between healthy human individuals. The overall study: Sampling drew on donors who were a couple of women and a few men aged 18 to 49.

The trim removed 7 bases at V and 3 bases at J, leaving 5 bases unmatched. The V gene's germline CDR1 is GTSNPN and CDR2 SVGIG (reference sequence). CDR3 size: 12 residues. The assay was run at deep level. TCRdb's copy holds only in-frame clones and misses some; the assay was immunoSEQ multiplex PCR. The sample consists of approximately 600,000 clones, 85% to 95% of them appearing once. Terminally differentiated effector memory CD45RA+ cells were left out of the naive CD8 fraction, which was CD45RO-negative and positively selected for CCR7. The TCR originated in a woman aged 25 to 39 in good health. The specimen was naive CD8+ T cells sorted from blood. This rearrangement joins TRBV30 to TRBJ2-7, with TRBD2 identical over 8 bases. The CDR3 coding sequence is TGTGCCTTTACGGGAGGGAGCTACGAGCAGTACTTC. This translates into CAFTGGSYEQYF.